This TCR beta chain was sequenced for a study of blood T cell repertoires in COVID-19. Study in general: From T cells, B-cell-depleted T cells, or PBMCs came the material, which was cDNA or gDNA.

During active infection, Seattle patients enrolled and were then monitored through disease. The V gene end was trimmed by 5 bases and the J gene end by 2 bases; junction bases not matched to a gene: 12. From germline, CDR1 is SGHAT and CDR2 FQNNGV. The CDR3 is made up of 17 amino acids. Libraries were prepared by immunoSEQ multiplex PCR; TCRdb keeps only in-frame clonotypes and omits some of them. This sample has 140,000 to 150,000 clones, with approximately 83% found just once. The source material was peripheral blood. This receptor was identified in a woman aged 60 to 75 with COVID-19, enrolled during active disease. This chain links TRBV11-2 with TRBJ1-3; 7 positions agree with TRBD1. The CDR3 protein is CASSARFTGVTGNTIYF. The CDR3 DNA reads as TGTGCCAGCAGCGCCCGGTTCACAGGGGTTACTGGAAACACCATATATTTT.